This TCR beta chain was identified during a study of neoadjuvant nivolumab and ipilimumab in lung cancer (dated by TCRdb to the early 2020s). Turning to the overall study: Nivolumab was administered intravenously at 3 mg/kg on days 1, 15 and 29, and in the combination arm ipilimumab 1 mg/kg was added on day 1 only. The major pathologic response (MPR) rate in the intention-to-treat population in each study arm was designated as the primary trial endpoint. Seven patients had matched pretherapy and resected tumor pairs analyzed, with four treated with nivolumab and three with nivolumab plus ipilimumab. Of the 45 or so patients with operable NSCLC treated in the trial, approximately 23 were randomized to nivolumab monotherapy and some 21 to nivolumab plus ipilimumab. TCR repertoires were compared between pretherapy (baseline) peripheral blood and tumors resected at surgery after neoadjuvant immune checkpoint blockade.

Library construction relied on the immunoSEQ multiplex PCR assay. The original pipeline was this. Repertoires were summarized by richness and clonality, and significantly expanded and contracted clones were identified between pre- and post-therapy samples. TCRdb limited this immuneACCESS table to in-frame rearrangements with V and J called. A share of clones is missing; checked studies link under half to unresolved V genes, and the rest is unexplained. V and J calls and clone size follow that table, whereas D and trimming were derived from the DNA. The table for this sample lists some 26,000 clones; 80% to 85% of them were counted only once. The top ten clones comprise over 8% of the sample. Overall results and qualifications from the work: There was no significant correlation between TCR clonality and pathologic tumor regression, and just a single major-pathologic-response sample was available for the clonality-regression analysis. Compared with tumor-adjacent uninvolved lung, resected tumors had greater TCR richness and clonality, and increases showed up in more of the dual-therapy-treated tumors. A small number of samples underwent TCR sequencing. TCR richness in pretherapy blood showed a positive correlation with richness in tumors resected after neoadjuvant therapy (Spearman R ≈ 0.8). From pretherapy to surgery, tumor T-cell richness and clonality went up in three of three dual-therapy tumors, versus only two of four nivolumab-treated tumors.

The time point label of this sample denotes: at surgical resection after neoadjuvant nivolumab +/- ipilimumab. Samples were obtained from the phase 2 randomized NEOSTAR trial, in which neoadjuvant nivolumab or nivolumab plus ipilimumab followed by surgery was tested in operable NSCLC. Trimming removed 1 base from V and 12 bases from J, leaving 15 bases between the germline ends. Per the germline V gene, SGHAT is the CDR1 and FQNNGV is the CDR2. The CDR3, cysteine through phenylalanine, is 13 amino acids long. The sequence is cut down to CDR3 DNA, 39 bases in frame from base 1. For this clone: Which antigen it targets is not known. No base qualities exist here, and no much larger clone lies one base off it.

The V gene is TRBV11-2 and the J gene is TRBJ1-1; the D gene remains uncertain. This receptor was taken from an adult with non-small cell lung cancer. Source: tumor tissue, taken after neoadjuvant nivolumab, alone or with ipilimumab, at or shortly before surgery. The DNA is as follows: TGTGCCAGCAGCTTAGTTCCCGGGGTGGGGACTTTCTTT. Translated, it gives CASSLVPGVGTFF.